The sequence of this T cell receptor beta chain was determined in a study of identical twins. On this clonotype itself: Its specificity is not known.

TCRdb ran MiXCR on the 5' RACE reads and lists one entry per CDR3 protein. The top ten hold around 0.98% of the sample, which has around 680,000 distinct CDR3 sequences, over 8.5% seen once. V shed 0 bases, J shed 5 bases, and the junction held 5 bases outside the gene matches. The CDR3 has 16 residues. Study outcomes and limitations: Out-of-frame alpha sequences common to twins exhibited a surplus of low generation probability. Cord blood beta clonotypes that were abundant carried fewer insertions, and memory repertoires showed no such trend. Models, which agreed with sharing between unrelated individuals, nonetheless underestimated the out-of-frame TCR alpha sharing seen in monozygotic twins.

Separately, the same data were catalogued under a study of yellow fever vaccine responses in identical twins.

The sequenced material came from PBMCs. The source of this sequence is a woman in her late teens or twenties in good health. The rearrangement joins TRBV12-3 or TRBV12-4 to TRBJ2-1, with 9 positions matching TRBD1. The CDR3: CASSLATGGLDNEQFF. CDR3 sequence (DNA): TGTGCCAGCAGTTTAGCAACAGGGGGCTTGGACAATGAGCAGTTCTTC.